The clone carrying this T cell receptor (beta chain) appeared many times. Antigen specificity is unknown. V was clipped by 4 bases and J by 7 bases; unmatched bases: 6. Germline V CDR1 and CDR2: LNHNV, YYDKDF (reference sequence). The CDR3 runs 14 residues. TCRdb reanalysed the 5' RACE reads using MiXCR and keeps one entry per CDR3 protein. The sample has 200,000 to 250,000 distinct CDR3 sequences; approximately 7% are singletons. The data derive from a study of identical twins. Study-level points and caveats: Reduced insertions were recorded for abundant cord blood beta clonotypes, with no such pattern in memory repertoires. The degree of excess twin sharing was weaker in beta out-of-frame sequences. The authors noted that invariant MAIT and iNKT cells could partly confound zero-insertion analyses. Models, which agreed with sharing between unrelated individuals, nonetheless underestimated the out-of-frame TCR alpha sharing seen in monozygotic twins.

The same sample was also studied in work on yellow fever vaccine responses in identical twins.

The sequence came from a woman in her late teens or twenties in good health. The sequenced sample consisted of memory (CD45RO+) T cells sorted from blood. The rearrangement joins TRBV15 to TRBJ2-1, with 8 bases matching TRBD1. The CDR3 spells CATSTGQVGNEQFF. In nucleotides, the CDR3 is TGTGCCACCAGCACGGGACAGGTCGGAAATGAGCAGTTCTTC.